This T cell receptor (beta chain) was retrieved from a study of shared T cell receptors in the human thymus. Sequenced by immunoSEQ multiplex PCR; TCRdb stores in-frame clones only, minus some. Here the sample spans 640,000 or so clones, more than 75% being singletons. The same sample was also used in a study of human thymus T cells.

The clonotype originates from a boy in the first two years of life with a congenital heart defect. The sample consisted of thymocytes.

The CDR3: CASSFRGYSPLHF. DNA for the CDR3: TGTGCCAGCAGTTTCCGGGGTTATTCACCCCTCCACTTT. The chain has TRBV28 and TRBJ1-6; D ambiguous. The CDR3 spans 13 residues. V dropped 3 bases and J dropped 8 bases, with 8 bases sitting between them. In germline, CDR1 is MDHEN, CDR2 SYDVKM. The full variable domain, with the rest looked up from reference TRBV28 and TRBJ1-6, is DVKVTQSSRYLVKRTGEKVFLECVQDMDHENMFWYRQDPGLGLRLIYFSYDVKMKEKGDIPEGYSVSREKKERFSLILESASTNQTSMYLCASSFRGYSPLHFGNGTRLTVT.